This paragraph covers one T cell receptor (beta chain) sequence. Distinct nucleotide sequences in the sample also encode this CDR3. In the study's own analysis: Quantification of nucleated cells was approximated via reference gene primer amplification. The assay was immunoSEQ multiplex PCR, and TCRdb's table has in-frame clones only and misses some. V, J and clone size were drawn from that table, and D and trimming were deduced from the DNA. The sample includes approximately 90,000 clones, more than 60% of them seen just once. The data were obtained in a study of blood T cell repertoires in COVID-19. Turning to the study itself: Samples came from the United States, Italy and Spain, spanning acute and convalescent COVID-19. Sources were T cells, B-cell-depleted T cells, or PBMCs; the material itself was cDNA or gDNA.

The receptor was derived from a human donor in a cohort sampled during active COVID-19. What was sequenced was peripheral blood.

Here the CDR3 DNA reads TGTGCCAGTAGTATTAGGGGTGGCAATCAGCCCCAGCATTTT. Amino acids: CASSIRGGNQPQHF. The chain recombines TRBV19 with TRBJ1-5; D may be TRBD1 (5 bases). Trimming shortened V by 3 bases and J by 2 bases, and 8 bases separated the two germline ends. Germline V CDR1 and CDR2: LNHDA, SQIVND (reference sequence). CDR3 size: 14 residues.